What follows is one TCR beta chain and its context. Data came from immunoSEQ multiplex PCR; TCRdb stores just in-frame clones and leaves some out. The sample holds around 10,000 clones, about 89% seen once. This entry belongs to a study of T cell repertoires in MIS-A myocarditis. The receptor was isolated from a young man with fulminant myocarditis from multisystem inflammatory syndrome in adults (MIS-A) after COVID-19. The sample consisted of thoracic lymph node tissue obtained at autopsy.

Written as DNA, the CDR3 is TGTGCCAGCAGCGCGACCCTAGCCGGAAATGAGCAGTTCTTC. Translated, it gives CASSATLAGNEQFF. The chain recombines TRBV9 with TRBJ2-1, with a tentative D call TRBD2 (5 bases). This CDR3 spans 14 amino acids. The V gene lost 3 bases and the J gene lost 7 bases, with 14 bases spanning the gap. The germline CDR1 and CDR2 sequences are SGDLS and YYNGEE.